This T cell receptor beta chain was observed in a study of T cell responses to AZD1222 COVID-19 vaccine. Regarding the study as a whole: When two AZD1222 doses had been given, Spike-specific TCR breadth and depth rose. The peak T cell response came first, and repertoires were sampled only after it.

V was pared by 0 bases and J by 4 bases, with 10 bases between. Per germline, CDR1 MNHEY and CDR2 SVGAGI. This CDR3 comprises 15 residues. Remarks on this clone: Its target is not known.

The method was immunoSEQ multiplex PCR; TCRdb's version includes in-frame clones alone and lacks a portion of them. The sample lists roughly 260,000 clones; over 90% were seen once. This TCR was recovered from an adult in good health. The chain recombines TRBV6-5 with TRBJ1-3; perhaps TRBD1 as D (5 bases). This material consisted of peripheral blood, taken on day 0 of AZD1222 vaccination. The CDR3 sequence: CASSYSARDGNTIYF. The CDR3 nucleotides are TGTGCCAGCAGTTACTCGGCCAGGGACGGAAACACCATATATTTT.